This T cell receptor (beta chain) comes out of a study of T cell changes during pregnancy in multiple sclerosis. Clones were read by immunoSEQ multiplex PCR, and TCRdb kept only the in-frame ones, dropping some. The profile shows 40,000 to 50,000 clones, roughly 89% of them singletons. Germline loops: CDR1 GTSNPN, CDR2 SVGIG (reference sequence). This CDR3 has 14 residues. The V gene lost 0 bases and the J gene lost 7 bases, with 12 bases spanning the gap. The source of this sequence is a female donor with multiple sclerosis, enrolled in a pregnancy study. V and J are TRBV30 and TRBJ1-4; perhaps TRBD1 as D (6 bases). The material was CD4+ T cells from peripheral blood mononuclear cells, obtained in the first trimester of pregnancy. CDR3 DNA: TGTGCCTGGAGTGTAGGGGGTGGGGGTGAAAAACTGTTTTTT. Its translation is CAWSVGGGGEKLFF. Together with reference TRBV30 and TRBJ1-4, the CDR3 gives the full variable domain: SQTIHQWPATLVQPVGSPLSLECTVEGTSNPNLYWYRQAAGRGLQLLFYSVGIGQISSEVPQNLSASRPQDRQFILSSKKLLLSDSGFYLCAWSVGGGGEKLFFGSGTQLSVL.